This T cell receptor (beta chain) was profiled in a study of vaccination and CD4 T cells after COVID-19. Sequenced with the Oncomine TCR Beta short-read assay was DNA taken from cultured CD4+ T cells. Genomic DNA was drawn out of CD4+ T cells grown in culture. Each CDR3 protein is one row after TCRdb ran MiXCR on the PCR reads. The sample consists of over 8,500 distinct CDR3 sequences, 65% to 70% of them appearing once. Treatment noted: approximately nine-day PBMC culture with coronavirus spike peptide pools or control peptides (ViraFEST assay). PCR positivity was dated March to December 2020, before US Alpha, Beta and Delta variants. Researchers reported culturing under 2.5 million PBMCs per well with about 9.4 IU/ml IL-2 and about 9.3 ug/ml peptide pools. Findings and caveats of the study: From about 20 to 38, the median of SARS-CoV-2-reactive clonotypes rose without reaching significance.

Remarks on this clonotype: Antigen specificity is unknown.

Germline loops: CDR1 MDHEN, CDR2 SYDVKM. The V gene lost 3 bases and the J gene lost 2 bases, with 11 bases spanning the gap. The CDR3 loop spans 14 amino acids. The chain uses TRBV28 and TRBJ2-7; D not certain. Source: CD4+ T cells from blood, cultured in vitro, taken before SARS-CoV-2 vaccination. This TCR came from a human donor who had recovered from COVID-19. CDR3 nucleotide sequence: TGTGCCAGCAGTTTGAGGTGGGGTACCTACGAGCAGTACTTC. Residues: CASSLRWGTYEQYF.